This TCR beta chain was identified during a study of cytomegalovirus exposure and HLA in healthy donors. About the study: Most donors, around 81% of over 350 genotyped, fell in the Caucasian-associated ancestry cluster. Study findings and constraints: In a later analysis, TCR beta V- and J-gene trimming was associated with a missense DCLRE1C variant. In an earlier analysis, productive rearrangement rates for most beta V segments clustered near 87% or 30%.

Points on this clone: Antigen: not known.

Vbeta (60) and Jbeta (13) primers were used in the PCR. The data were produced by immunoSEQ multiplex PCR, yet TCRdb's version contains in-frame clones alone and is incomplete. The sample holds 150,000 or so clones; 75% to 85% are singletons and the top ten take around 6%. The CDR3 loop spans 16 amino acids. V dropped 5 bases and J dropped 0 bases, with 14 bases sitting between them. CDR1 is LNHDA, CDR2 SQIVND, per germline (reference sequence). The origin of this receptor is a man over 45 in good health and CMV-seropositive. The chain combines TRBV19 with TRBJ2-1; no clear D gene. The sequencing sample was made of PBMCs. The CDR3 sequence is CASSSTALSSYNEQFF. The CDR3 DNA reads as TGTGCCAGTAGTTCAACTGCTTTAAGCTCCTACAATGAGCAGTTCTTC.